The entry below describes one T cell receptor (beta chain). Its specificity is not known. The data were taken from a study of beta chain features in type 1 diabetes. All of the isolated RNA was reverse transcribed, so expressed TCRB transcripts were sequenced. Sequencing used immunoSEQ multiplex PCR; TCRdb keeps in-frame clones, though not all of them. Counted here are 300,000 to 400,000 clones, roughly 13% occurring once; the ten biggest clones make up 0.017%. Overall study findings and caveats: Within the patient group, naive, central memory and Treg TCRB repertoires appeared more similar to each other than within healthy donors. For cells with high TCR expression, cDNA sequencing could yield over-representation.

The CDR3 has 15 amino acids. The V gene's germline CDR1 is GTSNPN and CDR2 SVGIG (reference sequence). The V segment lost 2 bases and the J segment 7 bases; nucleotides outside the gene matches: 10. A single heparinised draw of approximately 0.12 L on average was taken per donor. Markers CD45RO/CCR7/CD25/CD127/CD95/CD27 served to sort CD4+ naive, central memory, regulatory and stem cell-like memory cells. Sequencing was done on a sample of naive CD4+ T cells from blood. The receptor was derived from a man between 18 and 29 years old in good health. The genes are TRBV30 and TRBJ1-2, with 10 bases matching TRBD1. CDR3 loop: CAWSQRDRGIGGYTF. CDR3 nucleotides: TGTGCCTGGAGTCAAAGGGACAGGGGAATCGGTGGCTACACCTTC.